The entry that follows covers one T cell receptor beta chain sequence. Its antigen is still unknown. The V gene's germline CDR1 is MNHEY and CDR2 SMNVEV (reference sequence). Trimming cost V 6 bases and J 0 bases, with 11 bases left between them. The CDR3 length is 14 residues. The assay was immunoSEQ multiplex PCR, and TCRdb's table has in-frame clones only and misses some. The table records about 2 million clones, about 95% of them present only once. The entry originates in a study of shared clonotypes between healthy human individuals. Study-wide results and limits: Clonotype sharing levels among donors were expected to vary with sequencing depth.

A CD45RA+ naive subset and a CD45RA-negative memory subset were split from CD4+ cells. This receptor was taken from a man aged 18 to 29 in good health. The sequencing input was naive CD4+ T cells sorted from blood. Stated subset: CD45RA+ positively selected. V and J are TRBV27 and TRBJ1-2; the D is unclear. The CDR3 loop reads CASRPLEPNYGYTF. CDR3 nucleotide sequence: TGTGCCAGCAGGCCCTTGGAACCTAACTATGGCTACACCTTC.